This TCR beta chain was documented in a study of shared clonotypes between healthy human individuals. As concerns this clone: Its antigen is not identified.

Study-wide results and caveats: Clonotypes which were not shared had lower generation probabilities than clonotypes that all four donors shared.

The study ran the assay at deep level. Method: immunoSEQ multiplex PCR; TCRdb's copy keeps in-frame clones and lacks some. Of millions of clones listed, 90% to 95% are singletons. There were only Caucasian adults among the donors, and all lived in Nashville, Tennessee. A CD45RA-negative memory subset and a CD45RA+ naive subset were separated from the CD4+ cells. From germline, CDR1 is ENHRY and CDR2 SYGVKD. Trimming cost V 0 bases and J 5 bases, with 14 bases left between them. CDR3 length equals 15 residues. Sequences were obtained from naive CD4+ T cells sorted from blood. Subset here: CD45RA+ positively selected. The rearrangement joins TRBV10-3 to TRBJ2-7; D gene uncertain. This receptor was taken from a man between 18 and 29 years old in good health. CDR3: CAISESTMVLHEQYF. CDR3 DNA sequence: TGTGCCATCAGTGAGTCGACGATGGTACTCCACGAGCAGTACTTC.